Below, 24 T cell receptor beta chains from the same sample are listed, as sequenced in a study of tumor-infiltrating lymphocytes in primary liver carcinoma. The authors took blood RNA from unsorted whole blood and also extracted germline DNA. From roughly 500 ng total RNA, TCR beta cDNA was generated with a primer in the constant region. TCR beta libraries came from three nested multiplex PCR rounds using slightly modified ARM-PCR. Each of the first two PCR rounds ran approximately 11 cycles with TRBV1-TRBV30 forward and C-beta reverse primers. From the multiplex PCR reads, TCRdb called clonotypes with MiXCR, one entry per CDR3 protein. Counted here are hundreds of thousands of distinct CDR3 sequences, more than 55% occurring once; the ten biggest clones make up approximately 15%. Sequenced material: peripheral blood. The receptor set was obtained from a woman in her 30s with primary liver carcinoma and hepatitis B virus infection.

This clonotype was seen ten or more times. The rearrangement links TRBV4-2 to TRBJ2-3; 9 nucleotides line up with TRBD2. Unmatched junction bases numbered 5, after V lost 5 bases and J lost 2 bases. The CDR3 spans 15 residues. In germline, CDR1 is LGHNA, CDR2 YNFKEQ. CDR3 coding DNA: TGTGCCAGCAGCGTGACTAGCGGACCCACAGATACGCAGTATTTT. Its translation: CASSVTSGPTDTQYF.

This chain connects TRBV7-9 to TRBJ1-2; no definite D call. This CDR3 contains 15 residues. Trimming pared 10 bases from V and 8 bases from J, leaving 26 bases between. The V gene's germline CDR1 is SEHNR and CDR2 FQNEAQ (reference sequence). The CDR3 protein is CATLGAVAPLGGYTF. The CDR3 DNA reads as TGTGCCACCCTTGGTGCGGTGGCGCCGTTGGGCGGCTACACCTTC.

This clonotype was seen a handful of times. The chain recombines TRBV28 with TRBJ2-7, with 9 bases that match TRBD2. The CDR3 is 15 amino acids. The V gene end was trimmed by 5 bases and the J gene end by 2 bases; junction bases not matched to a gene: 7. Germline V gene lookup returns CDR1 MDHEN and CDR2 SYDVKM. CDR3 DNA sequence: TGTGCCAGCAGTGCGGGACTAGCTTTCCCCTACGAGCAGTACTTC. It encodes CASSAGLAFPYEQYF.

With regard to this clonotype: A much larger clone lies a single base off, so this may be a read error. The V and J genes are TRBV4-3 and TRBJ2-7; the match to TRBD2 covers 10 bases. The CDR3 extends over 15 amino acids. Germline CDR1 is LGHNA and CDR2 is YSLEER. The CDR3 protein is CARSPSSGSSYEQYF. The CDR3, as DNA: TGCGCCAGGAGCCCCTCTAGCGGGAGCTCCTACGAGCAGTACTTC.

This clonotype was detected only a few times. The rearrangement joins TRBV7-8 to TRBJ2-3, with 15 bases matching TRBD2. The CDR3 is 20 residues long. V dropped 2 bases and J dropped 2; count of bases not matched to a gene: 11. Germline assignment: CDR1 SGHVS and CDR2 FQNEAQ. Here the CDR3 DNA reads TGTGCCAGCAGCTTACACGGACTAGCGGGAGGGCCGGGGGACACAGATACGCAGTATTTT. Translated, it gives CASSLHGLAGGPGDTDTQYF.

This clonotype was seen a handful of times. The CDR3 bases are TGTGCCAGCAGCTTCAAAGTCCAGAGCCTTACCTACGAGCAGTACTTC. Translation gives CASSFKVQSLTYEQYF. V is TRBV5-4 and J is TRBJ2-7; D is undetermined. Germline values: CDR1 SGHNT, CDR2 YYREEE (reference sequence). The CDR3 is made up of 16 amino acids. Trimming removed 2 bases from V and 2 bases from J, with 17 bases in between.

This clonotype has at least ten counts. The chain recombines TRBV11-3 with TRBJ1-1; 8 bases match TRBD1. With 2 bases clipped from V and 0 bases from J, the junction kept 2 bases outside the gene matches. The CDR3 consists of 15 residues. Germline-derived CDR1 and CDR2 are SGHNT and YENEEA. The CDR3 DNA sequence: TGTGCCAGCAGCTTACAACAGGGGGTGAACACTGAAGCTTTCTTT. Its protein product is CASSLQQGVNTEAFF.

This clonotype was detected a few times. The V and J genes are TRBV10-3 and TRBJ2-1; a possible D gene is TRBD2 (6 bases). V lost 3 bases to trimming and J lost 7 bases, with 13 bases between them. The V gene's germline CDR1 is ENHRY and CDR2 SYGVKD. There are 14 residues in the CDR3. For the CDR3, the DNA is TGTGCCATCAGTGACCCGGGGCGGGAAAATGAGCAGTTCTTC. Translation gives CAISDPGRENEQFF.

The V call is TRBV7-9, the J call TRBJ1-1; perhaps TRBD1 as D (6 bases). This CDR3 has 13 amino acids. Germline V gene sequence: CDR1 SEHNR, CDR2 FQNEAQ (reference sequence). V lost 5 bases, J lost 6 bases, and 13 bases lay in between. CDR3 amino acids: CASSAQGWAEAFF. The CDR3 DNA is TGTGCCAGCAGCGCACAGGGATGGGCTGAAGCTTTCTTT.

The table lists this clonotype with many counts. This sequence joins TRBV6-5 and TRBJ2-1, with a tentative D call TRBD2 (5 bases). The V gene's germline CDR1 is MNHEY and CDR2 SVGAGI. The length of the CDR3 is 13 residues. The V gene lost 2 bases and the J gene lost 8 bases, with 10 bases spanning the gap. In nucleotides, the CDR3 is TGTGCCAGCAGTTACCCGGCGAGGGATGAGCAGTTCTTC. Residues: CASSYPARDEQFF.

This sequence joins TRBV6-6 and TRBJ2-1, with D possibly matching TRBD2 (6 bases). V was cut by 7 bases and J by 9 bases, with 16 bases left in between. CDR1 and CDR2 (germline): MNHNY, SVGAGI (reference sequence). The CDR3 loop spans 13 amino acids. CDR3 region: CASIPVGGPEQFF. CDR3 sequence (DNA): TGTGCCAGCATACCAGTGGGAGGCCCTGAGCAGTTCTTC.

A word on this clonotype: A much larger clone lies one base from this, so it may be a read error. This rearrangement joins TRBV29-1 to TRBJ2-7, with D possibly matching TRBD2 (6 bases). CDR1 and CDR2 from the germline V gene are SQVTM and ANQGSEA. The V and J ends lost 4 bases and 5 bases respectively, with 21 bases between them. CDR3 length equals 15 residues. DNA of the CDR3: TGCAGCGTTGCCGGGTTTGTCGGGAGTCTAAACGAGCAGTACTTC. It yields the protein CSVAGFVGSLNEQYF.

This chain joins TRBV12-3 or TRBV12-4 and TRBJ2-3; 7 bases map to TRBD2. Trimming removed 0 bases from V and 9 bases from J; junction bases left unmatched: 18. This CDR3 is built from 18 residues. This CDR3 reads CASSLARSSGRTDSTQYF. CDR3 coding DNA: TGTGCCAGCAGTTTAGCCAGGTCTAGCGGACGCACAGACAGCACGCAGTATTTT.

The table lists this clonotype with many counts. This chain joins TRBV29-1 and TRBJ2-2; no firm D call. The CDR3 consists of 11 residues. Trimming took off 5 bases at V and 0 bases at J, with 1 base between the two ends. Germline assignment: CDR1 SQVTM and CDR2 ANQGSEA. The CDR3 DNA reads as TGCAGCGTTTCGAACACCGGGGAGCTGTTTTTT. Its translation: CSVSNTGELFF.

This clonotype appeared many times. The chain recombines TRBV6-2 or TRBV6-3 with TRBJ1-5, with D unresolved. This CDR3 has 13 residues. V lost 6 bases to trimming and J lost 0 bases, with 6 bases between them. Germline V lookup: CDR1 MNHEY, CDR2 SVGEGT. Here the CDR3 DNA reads TGTGCCAGCAGGCAGGATAGCAATCAGCCCCAGCATTTT. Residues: CASRQDSNQPQHF.

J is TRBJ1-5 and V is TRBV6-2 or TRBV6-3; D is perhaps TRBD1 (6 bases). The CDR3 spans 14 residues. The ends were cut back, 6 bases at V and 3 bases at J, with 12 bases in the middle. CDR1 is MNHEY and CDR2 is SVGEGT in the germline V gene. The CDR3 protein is CASRAQGPNQPQHF. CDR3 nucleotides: TGTGCCAGCAGGGCACAGGGACCCAATCAGCCCCAGCATTTT.

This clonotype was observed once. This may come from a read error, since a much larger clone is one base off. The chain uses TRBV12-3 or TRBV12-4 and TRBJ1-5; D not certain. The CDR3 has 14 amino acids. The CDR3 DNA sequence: TGTGCCAGCAGTTTGGGCCCGGGGAATCATCCCCAGCATTTT. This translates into CASSLGPGNHPQHF.

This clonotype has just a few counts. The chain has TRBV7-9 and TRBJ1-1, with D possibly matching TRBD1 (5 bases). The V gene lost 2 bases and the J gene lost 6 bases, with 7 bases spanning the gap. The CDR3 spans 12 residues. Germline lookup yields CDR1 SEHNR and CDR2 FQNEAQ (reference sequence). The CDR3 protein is CASSLLQAEAFF. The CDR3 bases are TGTGCCAGCAGCTTATTACAGGCTGAAGCTTTCTTT.

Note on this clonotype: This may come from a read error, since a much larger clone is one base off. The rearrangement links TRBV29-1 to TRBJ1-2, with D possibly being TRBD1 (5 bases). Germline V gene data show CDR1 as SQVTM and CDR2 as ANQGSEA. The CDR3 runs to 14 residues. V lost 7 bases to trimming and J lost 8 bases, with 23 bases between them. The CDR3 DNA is TGCAGCGATGTTTCCCCGGACACCGGAGGCGGCTACACCTTC. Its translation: CSDVSPDTGGGYTF.

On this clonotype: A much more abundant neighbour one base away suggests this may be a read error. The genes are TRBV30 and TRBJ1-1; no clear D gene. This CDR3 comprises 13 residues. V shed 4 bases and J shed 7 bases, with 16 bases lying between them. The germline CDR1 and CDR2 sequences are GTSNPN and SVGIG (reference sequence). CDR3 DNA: TGTGCCTGGACTAAGGGATGGAATATTGAAGCTTTCTTT. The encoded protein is CAWTKGWNIEAFF.

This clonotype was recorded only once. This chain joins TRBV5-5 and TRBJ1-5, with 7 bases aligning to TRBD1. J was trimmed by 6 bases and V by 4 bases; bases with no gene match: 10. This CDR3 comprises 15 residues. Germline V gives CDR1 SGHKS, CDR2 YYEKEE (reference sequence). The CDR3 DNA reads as TGTGCCAGCAGCGGGGACAGATTCATTGGTCAGCCCCAGCATTTT. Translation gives CASSGDRFIGQPQHF.

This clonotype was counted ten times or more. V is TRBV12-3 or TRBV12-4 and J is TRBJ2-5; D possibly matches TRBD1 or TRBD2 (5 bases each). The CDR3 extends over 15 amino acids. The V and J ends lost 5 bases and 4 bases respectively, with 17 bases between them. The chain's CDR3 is CASSPPMGRAETQYF. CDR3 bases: TGTGCCAGCAGTCCACCGATGGGGCGGGCAGAGACCCAGTACTTC.

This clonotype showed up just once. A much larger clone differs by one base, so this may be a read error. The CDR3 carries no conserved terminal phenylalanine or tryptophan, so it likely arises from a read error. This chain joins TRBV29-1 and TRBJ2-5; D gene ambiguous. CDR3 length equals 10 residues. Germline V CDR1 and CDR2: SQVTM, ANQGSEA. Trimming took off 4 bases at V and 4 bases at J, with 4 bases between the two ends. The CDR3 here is CSVVGETQYS. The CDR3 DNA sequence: TGCAGCGTTGTTGGAGAGACCCAGTACTCC.

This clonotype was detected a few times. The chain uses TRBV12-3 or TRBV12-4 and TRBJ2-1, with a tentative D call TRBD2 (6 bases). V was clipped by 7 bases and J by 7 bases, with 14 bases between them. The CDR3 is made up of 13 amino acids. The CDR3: CASTQTRRNEQFF. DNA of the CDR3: TGTGCCAGCACCCAGACTAGAAGGAATGAGCAGTTCTTC.